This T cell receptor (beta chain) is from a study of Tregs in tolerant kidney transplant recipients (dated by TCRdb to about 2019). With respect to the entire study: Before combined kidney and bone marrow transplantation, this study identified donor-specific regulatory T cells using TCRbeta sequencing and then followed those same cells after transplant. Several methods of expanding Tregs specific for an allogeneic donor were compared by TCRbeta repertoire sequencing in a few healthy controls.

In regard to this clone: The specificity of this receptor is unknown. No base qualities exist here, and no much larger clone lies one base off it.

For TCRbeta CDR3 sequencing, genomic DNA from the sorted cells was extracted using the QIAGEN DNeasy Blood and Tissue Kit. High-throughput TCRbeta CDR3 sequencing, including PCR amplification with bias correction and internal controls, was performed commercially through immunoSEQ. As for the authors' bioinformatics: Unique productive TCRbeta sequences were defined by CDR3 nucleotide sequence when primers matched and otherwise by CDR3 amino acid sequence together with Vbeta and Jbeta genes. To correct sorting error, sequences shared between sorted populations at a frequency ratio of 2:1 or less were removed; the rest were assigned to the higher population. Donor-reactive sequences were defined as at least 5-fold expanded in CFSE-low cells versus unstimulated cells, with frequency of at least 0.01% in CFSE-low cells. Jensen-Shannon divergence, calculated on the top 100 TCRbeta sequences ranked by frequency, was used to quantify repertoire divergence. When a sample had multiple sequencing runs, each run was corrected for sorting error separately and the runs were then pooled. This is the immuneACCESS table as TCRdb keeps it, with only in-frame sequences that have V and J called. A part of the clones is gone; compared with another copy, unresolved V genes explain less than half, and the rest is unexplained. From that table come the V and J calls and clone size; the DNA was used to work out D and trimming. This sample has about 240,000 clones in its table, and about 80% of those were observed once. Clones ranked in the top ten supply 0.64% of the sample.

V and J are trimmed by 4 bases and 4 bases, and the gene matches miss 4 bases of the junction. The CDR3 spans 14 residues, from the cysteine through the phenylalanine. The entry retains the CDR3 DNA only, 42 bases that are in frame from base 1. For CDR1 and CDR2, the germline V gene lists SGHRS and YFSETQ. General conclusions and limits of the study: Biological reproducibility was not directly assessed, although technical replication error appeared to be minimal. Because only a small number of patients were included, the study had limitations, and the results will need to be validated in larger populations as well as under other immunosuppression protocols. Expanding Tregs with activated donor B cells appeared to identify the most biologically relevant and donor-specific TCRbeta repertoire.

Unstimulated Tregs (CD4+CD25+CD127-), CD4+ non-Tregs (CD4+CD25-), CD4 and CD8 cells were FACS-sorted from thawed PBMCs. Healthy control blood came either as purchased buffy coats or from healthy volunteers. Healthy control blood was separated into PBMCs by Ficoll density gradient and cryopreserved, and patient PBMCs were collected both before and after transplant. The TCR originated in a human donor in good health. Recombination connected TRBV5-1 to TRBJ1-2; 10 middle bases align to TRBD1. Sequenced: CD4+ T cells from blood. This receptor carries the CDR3 CASSTTGGFYGYTF. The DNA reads TGCGCCAGCAGCACGACAGGGGGCTTCTATGGCTACACCTTC.